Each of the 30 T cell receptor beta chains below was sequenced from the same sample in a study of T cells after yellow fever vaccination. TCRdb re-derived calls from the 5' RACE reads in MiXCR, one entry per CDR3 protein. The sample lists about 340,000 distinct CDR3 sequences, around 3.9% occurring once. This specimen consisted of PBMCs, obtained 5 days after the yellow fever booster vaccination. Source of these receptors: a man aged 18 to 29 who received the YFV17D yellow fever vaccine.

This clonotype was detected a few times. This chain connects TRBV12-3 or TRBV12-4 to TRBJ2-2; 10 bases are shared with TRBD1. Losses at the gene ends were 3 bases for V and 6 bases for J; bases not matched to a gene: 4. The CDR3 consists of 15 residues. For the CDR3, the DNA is TGTGCCAGCAGTTTGGGGACAGGGGCGGCCGGGGAGCTGTTTTTT. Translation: CASSLGTGAAGELFF.

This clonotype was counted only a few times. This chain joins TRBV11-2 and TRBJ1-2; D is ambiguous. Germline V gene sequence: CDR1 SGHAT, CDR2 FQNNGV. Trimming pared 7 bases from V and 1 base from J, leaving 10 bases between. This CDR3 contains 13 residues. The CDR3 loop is CASTRGDNYGYTF. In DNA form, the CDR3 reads TGTGCCAGCACCCGTGGTGATAACTATGGCTACACCTTC.

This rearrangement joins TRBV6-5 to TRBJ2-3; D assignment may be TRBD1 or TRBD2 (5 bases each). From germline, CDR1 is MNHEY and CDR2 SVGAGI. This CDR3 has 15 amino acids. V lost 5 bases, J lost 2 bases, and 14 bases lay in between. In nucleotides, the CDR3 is TGTGCCAGCAGTCCCCTAGCCGGGGCCACAGATACGCAGTATTTT. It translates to CASSPLAGATDTQYF.

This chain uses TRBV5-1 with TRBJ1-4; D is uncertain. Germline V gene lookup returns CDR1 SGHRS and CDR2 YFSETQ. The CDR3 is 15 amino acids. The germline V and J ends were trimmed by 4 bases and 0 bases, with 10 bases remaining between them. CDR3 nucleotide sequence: TGCGCCAGCAGCCCCGACTGGGCAACTAATGAAAAACTGTTTTTT. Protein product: CASSPDWATNEKLFF.

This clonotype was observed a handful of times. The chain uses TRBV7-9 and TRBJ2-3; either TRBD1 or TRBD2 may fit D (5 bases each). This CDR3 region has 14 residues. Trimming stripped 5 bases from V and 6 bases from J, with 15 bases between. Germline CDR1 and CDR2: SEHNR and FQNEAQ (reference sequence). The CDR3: CASSLGASVDTQYF. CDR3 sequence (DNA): TGTGCCAGCAGCCTCGGGGCTTCCGTCGATACGCAGTATTTT.

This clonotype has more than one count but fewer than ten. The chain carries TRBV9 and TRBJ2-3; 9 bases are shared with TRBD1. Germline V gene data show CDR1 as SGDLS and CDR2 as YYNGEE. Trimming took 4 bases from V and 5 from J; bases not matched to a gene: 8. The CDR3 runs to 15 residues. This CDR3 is CASSPQGASVDTQYF. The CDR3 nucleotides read TGTGCCAGCAGCCCACAGGGGGCGAGTGTAGATACGCAGTATTTT.

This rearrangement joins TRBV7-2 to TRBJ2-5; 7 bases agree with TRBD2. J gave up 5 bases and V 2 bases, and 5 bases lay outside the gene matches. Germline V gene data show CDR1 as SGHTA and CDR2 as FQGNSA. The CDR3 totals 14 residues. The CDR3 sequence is CASSLWGGRETQYF. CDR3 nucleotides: TGTGCCAGCAGCTTATGGGGGGGGAGGGAGACCCAGTACTTC.

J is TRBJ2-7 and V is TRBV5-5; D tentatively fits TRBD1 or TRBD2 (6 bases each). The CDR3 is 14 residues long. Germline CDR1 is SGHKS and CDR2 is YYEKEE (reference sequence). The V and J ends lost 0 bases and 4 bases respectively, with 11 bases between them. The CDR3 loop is CASSLVQGTYEQYV. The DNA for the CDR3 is TGTGCCAGCAGCTTGGTTCAGGGGACTTACGAGCAGTACGTC.

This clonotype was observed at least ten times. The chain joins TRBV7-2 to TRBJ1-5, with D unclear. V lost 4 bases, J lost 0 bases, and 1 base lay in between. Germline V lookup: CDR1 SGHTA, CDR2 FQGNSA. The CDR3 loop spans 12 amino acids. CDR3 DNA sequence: TGTGCCAGCAGCTATAGCAATCAGCCCCAGCATTTT. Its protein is CASSYSNQPQHF.

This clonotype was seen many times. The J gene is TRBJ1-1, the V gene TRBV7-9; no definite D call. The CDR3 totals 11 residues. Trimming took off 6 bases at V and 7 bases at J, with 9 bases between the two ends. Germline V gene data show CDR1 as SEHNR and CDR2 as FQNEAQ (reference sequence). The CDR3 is CASSIRGEAFF. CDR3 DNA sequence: TGTGCCAGCAGTATCCGGGGTGAAGCTTTCTTT.

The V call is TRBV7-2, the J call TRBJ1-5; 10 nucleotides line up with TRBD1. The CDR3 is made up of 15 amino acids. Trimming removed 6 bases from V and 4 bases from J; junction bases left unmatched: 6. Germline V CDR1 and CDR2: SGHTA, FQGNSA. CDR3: CASRPGTGENQPQHF. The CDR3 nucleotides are TGTGCCAGCAGGCCCGGGACAGGGGAGAATCAGCCCCAGCATTTT.

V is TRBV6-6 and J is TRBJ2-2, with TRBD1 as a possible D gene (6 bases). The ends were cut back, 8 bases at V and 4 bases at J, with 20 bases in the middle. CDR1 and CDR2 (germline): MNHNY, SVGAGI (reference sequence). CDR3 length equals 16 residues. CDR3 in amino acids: CASASRGNLGTGELFF. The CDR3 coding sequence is TGTGCCAGCGCTTCAAGGGGGAACCTGGGCACCGGGGAGCTGTTTTTT.

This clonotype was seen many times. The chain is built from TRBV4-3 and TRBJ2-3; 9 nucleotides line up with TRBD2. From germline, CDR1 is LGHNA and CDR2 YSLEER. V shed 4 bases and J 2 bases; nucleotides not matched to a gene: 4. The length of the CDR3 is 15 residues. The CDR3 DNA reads TGCGCCAGCAGCCTGGGACTAGCTGTCACAGATACGCAGTATTTT. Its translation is CASSLGLAVTDTQYF.

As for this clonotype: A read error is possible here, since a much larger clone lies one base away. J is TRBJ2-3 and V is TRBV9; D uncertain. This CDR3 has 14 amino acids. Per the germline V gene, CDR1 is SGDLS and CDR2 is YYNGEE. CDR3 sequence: CASSVRNSADMQYF. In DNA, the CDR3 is TGTGCCAGCAGCGTGAGGAACTCGGCAGATATGCAGTATTTT.

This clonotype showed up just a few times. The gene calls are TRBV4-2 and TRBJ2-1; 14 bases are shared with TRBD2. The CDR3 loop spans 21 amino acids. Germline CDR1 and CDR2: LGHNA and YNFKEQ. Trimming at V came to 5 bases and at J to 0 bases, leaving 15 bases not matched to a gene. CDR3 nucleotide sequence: TGTGCCAGCAGCACGGACCCAGGGACTAGCGGGGGACGAAGCTCCTACAATGAGCAGTTCTTC. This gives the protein CASSTDPGTSGGRSSYNEQFF.

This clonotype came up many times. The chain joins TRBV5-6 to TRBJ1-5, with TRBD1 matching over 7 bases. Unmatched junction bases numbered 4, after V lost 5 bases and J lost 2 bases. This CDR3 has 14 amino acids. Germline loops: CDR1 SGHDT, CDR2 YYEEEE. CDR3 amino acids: CASSNTGGNQPQHF. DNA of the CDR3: TGTGCCAGCAGTAATACAGGGGGCAATCAGCCCCAGCATTTT.

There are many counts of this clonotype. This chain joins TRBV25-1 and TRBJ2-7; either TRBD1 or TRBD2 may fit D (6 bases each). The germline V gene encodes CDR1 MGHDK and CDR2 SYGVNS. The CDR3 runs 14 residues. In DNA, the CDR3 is TGTAAACCAGCAAGGCGGGGACACTCCTACGAGCAGTACTTC. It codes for CKPARRGHSYEQYF.

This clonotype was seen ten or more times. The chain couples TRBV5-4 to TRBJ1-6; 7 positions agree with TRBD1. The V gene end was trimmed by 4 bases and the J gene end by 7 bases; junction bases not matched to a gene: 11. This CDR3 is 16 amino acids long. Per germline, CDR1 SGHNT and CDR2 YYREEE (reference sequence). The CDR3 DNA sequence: TGTGCCAGCAGCCCGGGTCCGGGACAGTCAAATTCACCCCTCCACTTT. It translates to CASSPGPGQSNSPLHF.

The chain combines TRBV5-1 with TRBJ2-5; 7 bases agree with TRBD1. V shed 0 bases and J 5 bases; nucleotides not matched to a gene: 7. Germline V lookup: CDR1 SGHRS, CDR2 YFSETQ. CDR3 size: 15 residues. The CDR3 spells CASSLEGGALETQYF. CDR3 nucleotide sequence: TGCGCCAGCAGCTTGGAAGGGGGCGCGTTGGAGACCCAGTACTTC.

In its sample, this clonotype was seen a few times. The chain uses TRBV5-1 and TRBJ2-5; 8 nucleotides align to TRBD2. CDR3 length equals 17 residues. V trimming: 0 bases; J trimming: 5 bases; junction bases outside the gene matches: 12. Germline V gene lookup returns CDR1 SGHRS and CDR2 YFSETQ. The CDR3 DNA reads TGCGCCAGCAGCTTGGGTTATGAAATAGCGGGGATCGAGACCCAGTACTTC. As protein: CASSLGYEIAGIETQYF.

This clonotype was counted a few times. DNA of the CDR3: TGTGCCAGCAGCTCCCGCAGGGACGAGCAGTACTTC. Encoded protein: CASSSRRDEQYF. V usage is TRBV7-9 and J usage is TRBJ2-7; tentatively, D is TRBD1 (5 bases). Trimming left V 4 bases short and J 5 bases short, with 9 bases between. Germline-derived CDR1 and CDR2 are SEHNR and FQNEAQ (reference sequence). The CDR3 contains 12 residues.

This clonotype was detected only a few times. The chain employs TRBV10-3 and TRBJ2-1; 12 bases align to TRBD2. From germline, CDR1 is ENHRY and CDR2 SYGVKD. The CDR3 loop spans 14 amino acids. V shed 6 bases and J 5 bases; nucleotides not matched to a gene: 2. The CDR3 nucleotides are TGTGCCATCAGGAGGACTAGCGGGGACAATGAGCAGTTCTTC. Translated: CAIRRTSGDNEQFF.

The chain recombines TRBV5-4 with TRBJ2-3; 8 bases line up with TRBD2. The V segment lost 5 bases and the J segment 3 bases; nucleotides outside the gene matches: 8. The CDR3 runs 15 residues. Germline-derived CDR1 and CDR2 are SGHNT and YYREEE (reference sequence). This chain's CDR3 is CASSSGGSGTDTQYF. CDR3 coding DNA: TGTGCCAGCAGTTCGGGGGGGTCGGGGACAGATACGCAGTATTTT.

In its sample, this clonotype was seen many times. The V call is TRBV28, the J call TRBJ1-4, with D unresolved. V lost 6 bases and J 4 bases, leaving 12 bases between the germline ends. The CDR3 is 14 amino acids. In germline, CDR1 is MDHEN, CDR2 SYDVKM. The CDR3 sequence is CASSLWQNNEKLFF. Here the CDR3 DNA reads TGTGCCAGCAGCCTTTGGCAGAATAATGAAAAACTGTTTTTT.

CDR3 sequence reads: CASSYRATQRDADTQYF. The CDR3 nucleotides read TGTGCCAGCAGTTACAGAGCTACTCAGCGGGATGCAGATACGCAGTATTTT. The chain joins TRBV6-5 to TRBJ2-3; 7 bases are shared with TRBD2. Germline CDR1 and CDR2: MNHEY and SVGAGI. The CDR3 consists of 17 residues. The trim removed 2 bases at V and 4 bases at J, leaving 12 bases unmatched.

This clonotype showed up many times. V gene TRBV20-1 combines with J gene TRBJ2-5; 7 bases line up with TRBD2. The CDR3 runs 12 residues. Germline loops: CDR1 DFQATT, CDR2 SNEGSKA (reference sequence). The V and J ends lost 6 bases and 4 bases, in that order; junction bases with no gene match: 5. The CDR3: CSARTSAETQYF. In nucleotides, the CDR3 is TGCAGTGCCCGTACTAGCGCAGAGACCCAGTACTTC.

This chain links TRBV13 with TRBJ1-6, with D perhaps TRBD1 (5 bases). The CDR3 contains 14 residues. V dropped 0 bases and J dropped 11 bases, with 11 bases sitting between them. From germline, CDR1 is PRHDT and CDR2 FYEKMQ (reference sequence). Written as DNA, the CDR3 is TGTGCCAGCAGCTTAGGCAGGGAACAGGCACCCCTCCACTTT. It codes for CASSLGREQAPLHF.

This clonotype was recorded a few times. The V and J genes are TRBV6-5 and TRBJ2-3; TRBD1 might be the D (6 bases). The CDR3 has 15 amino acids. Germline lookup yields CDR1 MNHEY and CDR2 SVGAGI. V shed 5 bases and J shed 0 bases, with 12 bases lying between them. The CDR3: CASSNDRRSTDTQYF. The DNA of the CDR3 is TGTGCCAGCAGTAACGACAGGCGCAGCACAGATACGCAGTATTTT.

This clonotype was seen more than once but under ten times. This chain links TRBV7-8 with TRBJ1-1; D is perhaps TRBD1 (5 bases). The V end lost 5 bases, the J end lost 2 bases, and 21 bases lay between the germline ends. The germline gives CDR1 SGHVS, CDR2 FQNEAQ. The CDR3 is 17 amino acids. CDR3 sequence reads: CASSTRPGQGINTEAFF. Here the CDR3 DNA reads TGTGCCAGCAGCACCCGTCCCGGGCAGGGAATAAACACTGAAGCTTTCTTT. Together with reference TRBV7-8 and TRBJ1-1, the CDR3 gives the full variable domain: GAGVSQSPRYKVAKRGQDVALRCDPISGHVSLFWYQQALGQGPEFLTYFQNEAQLDKSGLPSDRFFAERPEGSVSTLKIQRTQQEDSAVYLCASSTRPGQGINTEAFFGQGTRLTVV.

CDR3 coding DNA: TGTGCCAGCAGCGTAGGAGGGAACTCCTACGAGCAGTACTTC. It encodes CASSVGGNSYEQYF. The genes are TRBV9 and TRBJ2-7; tentatively, D is TRBD2 (5 bases). CDR1 SGDLS and CDR2 YYNGEE come from the germline V gene. The V end lost 0 bases, the J end lost 0 bases, and 7 bases lay between the germline ends. The CDR3 has 14 amino acids.